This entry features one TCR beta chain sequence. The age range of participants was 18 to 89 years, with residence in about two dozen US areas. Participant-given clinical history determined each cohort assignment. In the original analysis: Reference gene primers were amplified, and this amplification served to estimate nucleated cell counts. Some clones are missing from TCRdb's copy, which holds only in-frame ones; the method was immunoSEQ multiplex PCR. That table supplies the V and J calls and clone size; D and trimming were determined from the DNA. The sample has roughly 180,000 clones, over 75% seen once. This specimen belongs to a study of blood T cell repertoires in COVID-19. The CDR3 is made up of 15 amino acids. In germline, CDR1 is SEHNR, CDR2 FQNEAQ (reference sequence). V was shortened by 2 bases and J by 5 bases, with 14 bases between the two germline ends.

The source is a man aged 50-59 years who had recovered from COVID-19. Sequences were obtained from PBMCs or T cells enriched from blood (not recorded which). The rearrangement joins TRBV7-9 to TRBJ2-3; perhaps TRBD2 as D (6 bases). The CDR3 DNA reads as TGTGCCAGCAGCTTATTTGCGGGGCTGGTAGATACGCAGTATTTT. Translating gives CASSLFAGLVDTQYF. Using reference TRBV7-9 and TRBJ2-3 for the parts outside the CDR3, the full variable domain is DTGVSQNPRHKITKRGQNVTFRCDPISEHNRLYWYRQTLGQGPEFLTYFQNEAQLEKSRLLSDRFSAERPKGSFSTLEIQRTEQGDSAMYLCASSLFAGLVDTQYFGPGTRLTVL.